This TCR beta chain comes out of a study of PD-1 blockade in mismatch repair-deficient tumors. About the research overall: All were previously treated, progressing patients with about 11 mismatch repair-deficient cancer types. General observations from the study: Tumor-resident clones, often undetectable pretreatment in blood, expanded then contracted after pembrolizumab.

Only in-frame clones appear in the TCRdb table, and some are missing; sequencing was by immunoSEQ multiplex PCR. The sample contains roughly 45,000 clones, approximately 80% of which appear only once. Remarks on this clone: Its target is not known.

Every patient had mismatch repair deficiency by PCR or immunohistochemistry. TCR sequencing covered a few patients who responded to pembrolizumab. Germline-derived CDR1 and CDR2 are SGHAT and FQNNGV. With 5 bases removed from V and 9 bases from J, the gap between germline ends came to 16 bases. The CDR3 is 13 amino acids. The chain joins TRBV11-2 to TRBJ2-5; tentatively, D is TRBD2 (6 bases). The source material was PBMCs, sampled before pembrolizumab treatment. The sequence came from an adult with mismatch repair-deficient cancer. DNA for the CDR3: TGTGCCAGCAGCCAACCTTTGGGACTGTCCCAGTACTTC. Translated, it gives CASSQPLGLSQYF.